These 8 T cell receptor beta chains were sequenced from one sample in a study of T cell changes during pregnancy in multiple sclerosis. Sequencing was performed with immunoSEQ multiplex PCR; in TCRdb, only in-frame clones are kept and a portion is missing. The table records tens of thousands of clones, over 75% of them present only once. The source material was peripheral blood, sampled before pregnancy. The receptors come from a female donor with multiple sclerosis, enrolled in a pregnancy study.

V usage is TRBV4-2 and J usage is TRBJ2-1; 9 nucleotides align to TRBD1. CDR3 size: 16 residues. The ends lost 1 base at V and 8 bases at J; junction bases unmatched: 9. CDR1 and CDR2 from the germline V gene are LGHNA and YNFKEQ. The chain's CDR3 is CASSQVVQGARDEQFF. CDR3 in DNA: TGTGCCAGCAGCCAAGTAGTACAGGGGGCTAGGGATGAGCAGTTCTTC.

The genes are TRBV4-2 and TRBJ2-1, with TRBD1 identical over 9 bases. This CDR3 has 14 amino acids. Germline V gene data show CDR1 as LGHNA and CDR2 as YNFKEQ. V lost 4 bases and J lost 7; bases outside the gene matches: 5. CDR3 region: CASSPRDRANEQFF. The CDR3 bases are TGTGCCAGCAGCCCCCGGGACAGGGCGAATGAGCAGTTCTTC.

The chain is built from TRBV19 and TRBJ2-4; TRBD2 aligns across 8 bases. This CDR3 has 16 residues. The V gene's germline CDR1 is LNHDA and CDR2 SQIVND (reference sequence). V gave up 3 bases and J gave up 4 bases; unmatched junction bases: 8. CDR3 loop: CASSILTGTRKNIQYF. The CDR3 DNA reads as TGTGCCAGTAGTATCCTTACCGGGACTAGGAAAAACATTCAGTACTTC. The whole variable domain, filled in from reference TRBV19 and TRBJ2-4, reads DGGITQSPKYLFRKEGQNVTLSCEQNLNHDAMYWYRQDPGQGLRLIYYSQIVNDFQKGDIAEGYSVSREKKESFPLTVTSAQKNPTAFYLCASSILTGTRKNIQYFGAGTRLSVL.

The sample holds one count of this clone. The chain combines TRBV19 with TRBJ2-7; 8 bases line up with TRBD1. From germline, CDR1 is LNHDA and CDR2 SQIVND (reference sequence). This CDR3 is built from 12 residues. The V segment lost 10 bases and the J segment 4 bases; nucleotides outside the gene matches: 6. CDR3 sequence: CATAGGAYEQYF. For the CDR3, the DNA is TGTGCCACCGCAGGGGGCGCGTACGAGCAGTACTTC.

The J gene is TRBJ1-5, the V gene TRBV9; 9 bases match TRBD1. Germline CDR1 and CDR2: SGDLS and YYNGEE. V lost 2 bases to trimming and J lost 4 bases; unmatched junction nucleotides: 4. The CDR3 has 15 amino acids. CDR3 residues: CASSVGTGLNQPQHF. Written as DNA, the CDR3 is TGTGCCAGCAGCGTGGGGACAGGGTTAAATCAGCCCCAGCATTTT. Looking up the rest from reference TRBV9 and TRBJ1-5 gives the full variable domain: DSGVTQTPKHLITATGQRVTLRCSPRSGDLSVYWYQQSLDQGLQFLIQYYNGEERAKGNILERFSAQQFPDLHSELNLSSLELGDSALYFCASSVGTGLNQPQHFGDGTRLSIL.

The chain joins TRBV5-1 to TRBJ1-1; 7 bases match TRBD1. The germline V gene encodes CDR1 SGHRS and CDR2 YFSETQ. The CDR3 spans 14 residues. V was clipped by 4 bases and J by 1 base; unmatched bases: 4. The CDR3 reads CASSGWTGNTEAFF. The CDR3 DNA is TGCGCCAGCAGCGGGTGGACAGGGAACACTGAAGCTTTCTTT.

This chain uses TRBV7-2 with TRBJ1-5; D not resolved. Germline values: CDR1 SGHTA, CDR2 FQGNSA. CDR3 length equals 14 residues. V lost 2 bases to trimming and J lost 4 bases, with 9 bases between them. This chain's CDR3 is CASSLRGRNQPQHF. CDR3 sequence (DNA): TGTGCCAGCAGCTTACGGGGAAGGAATCAGCCCCAGCATTTT.

The J gene is TRBJ1-1, the V gene TRBV19, with D uncertain. The CDR3 length is 15 residues. Germline V gene sequence: CDR1 LNHDA, CDR2 SQIVND (reference sequence). The germline V and J ends were trimmed by 0 bases and 6 bases, with 14 bases remaining between them. The CDR3 nucleotides read TGTGCCAGTAGTATAGATCACACAAACCCCGCTGAAGCTTTCTTT. As protein: CASSIDHTNPAEAFF.